This paragraph reports one T cell receptor (beta chain). The record originates from a study of blood T cell repertoires in COVID-19. Looking at the study overall: Samples of COVID-19 (acute and convalescent) were obtained from the United States, Italy and Spain.

TCRdb's copy holds only in-frame clones and misses some; the assay was immunoSEQ multiplex PCR. The table lists 80,000 or so clones, 86% of them singletons. The CDR3 covers 16 residues. Looked up from germline, CDR1 is KGHSH and CDR2 is LQKENI. V lost 2 bases and J 6 bases, leaving 17 bases between the germline ends. Sequencing was performed on peripheral blood. The receptor was isolated from a woman aged 60 to 75 with acute or convalescent COVID-19. The chain recombines TRBV18 with TRBJ1-5; D unresolved. CDR3 in amino acids: CASSPNDPGSGQPQHF. DNA of the CDR3: TGTGCCAGCTCACCAAACGACCCGGGGTCCGGTCAGCCCCAGCATTTT.